The 23 T cell receptor beta chains reported below all come from one sample, sequenced in a study of molecular identifiers for immune sequencing clone quantification. TCRdb fed the PCR reads into MiXCR, producing one record per CDR3 protein. The top ten hold around 0.84% of the sample, which has about half a million distinct CDR3 sequences, about a fifth seen once. The sample was naive CD8+ T cells from blood, with Jurkat cell RNA spiked in. Subset given: FACS-sorted CD8+CD4-CCR7+CD45RA+ naive T cells. The receptors stem from a human donor in good health. Some libraries in this study had Jurkat cell RNA spiked in.

This clonotype was counted many times. The chain recombines TRBV6-5 with TRBJ2-7, with 11 bases matching TRBD2. V dropped 2 bases and J dropped 5; count of bases not matched to a gene: 5. Looked up from germline, CDR1 is MNHEY and CDR2 is SVGAGI. The CDR3 is 15 residues long. In DNA form, the CDR3 reads TGTGCCAGCAGTTACACTTCTAGCGGGAGGAACGAGCAGTACTTC. This encodes CASSYTSSGRNEQYF.

This clonotype was detected only a few times. The chain uses TRBV6-2 or TRBV6-3 and TRBJ2-1, with D possibly matching TRBD2 (6 bases). Germline lookup yields CDR1 MNHEY and CDR2 SVGEGT. The V gene lost 2 bases and the J gene lost 4 bases, with 15 bases spanning the gap. The CDR3 spans 16 residues. Here the CDR3 DNA reads TGTGCCAGCAGTTACGGGGTGATAGCGGAGTACAATGAGCAGTTCTTC. Its protein product is CASSYGVIAEYNEQFF.

The chain joins TRBV12-3 or TRBV12-4 to TRBJ2-1; 9 bases fit TRBD2. V was clipped by 2 bases and J by 8 bases; unmatched bases: 1. The CDR3 loop spans 13 amino acids. CDR3 amino acids: CASSLLAGYEQFF. CDR3 coding DNA: TGTGCCAGCAGTTTACTAGCGGGATATGAGCAGTTCTTC.

The chain carries TRBV27 and TRBJ2-1; D remains unclear. Germline V gene lookup returns CDR1 MNHEY and CDR2 SMNVEV (reference sequence). This CDR3 region has 15 residues. V was clipped by 0 bases and J by 4 bases, with 10 bases between them. The CDR3 spells CASSLSANPYNEQFF. The CDR3 DNA is TGTGCCAGCAGTTTATCGGCCAATCCTTACAATGAGCAGTTCTTC.

Of note for this clonotype: Given a much more abundant clone one base away, this may be a read error. The V gene is TRBV27, the J gene TRBJ1-1; D is undetermined. Per the germline V gene, CDR1 is MNHEY and CDR2 is SMNVEV (reference sequence). The V end lost 8 bases, the J end lost 4 bases, and 11 bases lay between the germline ends. This CDR3 spans 12 amino acids. The CDR3 nucleotides read TGTGCCAGCTTTGCCGGGAGCACTGAAGCTTTCTTT. Protein sequence: CASFAGSTEAFF.

This clonotype was recorded many times. The chain has TRBV4-1 and TRBJ2-2; unclear D gene. Germline lookup yields CDR1 MGHRA and CDR2 YSYEKL. The CDR3 spans 13 residues. V lost 0 bases, J lost 5 bases, and 4 bases lay in between. The CDR3 reads CASSQDWTGELFF. CDR3 nucleotides: TGCGCCAGCAGCCAAGATTGGACCGGGGAGCTGTTTTTT.

This clonotype was counted many times. V is TRBV29-1 and J is TRBJ2-2, with 7 bases aligning to TRBD1. CDR3 length: 13 residues. Germline loops: CDR1 SQVTM, CDR2 ANQGSEA. The junction had 4 bases not matched to a gene; V was cut back by 6 bases and J by 3 bases. This CDR3 is CSVSTGDTGELFF. CDR3 nucleotides: TGCAGCGTGTCTACAGGGGACACCGGGGAGCTGTTTTTT.

For this clonotype: Being one base from a much bigger clone, this may be a read error. J is TRBJ2-2 and V is TRBV24-1; D gene uncertain. Germline V gene data show CDR1 as KGHDR and CDR2 as SFDVKD. V was clipped by 6 bases and J by 1 base, with 5 bases between them. The CDR3 is made up of 13 amino acids. This chain's CDR3 is CATSSRNTGELFF. The CDR3 DNA sequence: TGTGCCACCAGTAGCAGGAACACCGGGGAGCTGTTTTTT.

This clonotype has ten or more counts. The chain recombines TRBV7-9 with TRBJ2-6, with D perhaps TRBD1 (6 bases). Germline assignment: CDR1 SEHNR and CDR2 FQNEAQ (reference sequence). V gave up 4 bases and J gave up 4 bases, with 14 bases separating them. The CDR3 runs 16 residues. In DNA, the CDR3 is TGTGCCAGCAGCTCCCTTACAGGGTCCGGGGCCAACGTCCTGACTTTC. The encoded protein is CASSSLTGSGANVLTF.

This clonotype was seen a few times. The rearrangement links TRBV6-5 to TRBJ2-1; 8 positions agree with TRBD2. The germline V gene has CDR1 MNHEY and CDR2 SVGAGI. V lost 5 bases and J lost 7; bases outside the gene matches: 10. The CDR3 spans 15 residues. CDR3 amino acids: CASSTGPREVNEQFF. The CDR3 nucleotides read TGTGCCAGCAGTACCGGTCCGCGGGAGGTGAATGAGCAGTTCTTC.

This clonotype occurred a few times. The chain is built from TRBV20-1 and TRBJ2-7; 7 nucleotides line up with TRBD2. This CDR3 is 14 amino acids long. V lost 6 bases, J lost 1 base, and 9 bases stayed unmatched. Germline loops: CDR1 DFQATT, CDR2 SNEGSKA (reference sequence). CDR3 bases: TGCAGTGCGATCGGACTAGACACATCCTACGAGCAGTACTTC. Residues: CSAIGLDTSYEQYF.

Concerning this clonotype: A read error may be the cause here, since a much bigger clone is one base away. The CDR3 nucleotides read TGTGCCAGCAACCCGGGACAGTACTCAAAAGAGACCCAGTACTTC. This translates into CASNPGQYSKETQYF. J is TRBJ2-5 and V is TRBV2; 7 bases fit TRBD1. V shed 7 bases, J shed 3 bases, and the junction held 11 bases outside the gene matches. The CDR3 totals 15 residues. From germline, CDR1 is SNHLY and CDR2 FYNNEI.

This clonotype was recorded at least ten times. This sequence joins TRBV7-9 and TRBJ2-4; the D is unclear. The V gene's germline CDR1 is SEHNR and CDR2 FQNEAQ (reference sequence). The CDR3 spans 12 residues. V was clipped by 4 bases and J by 2 bases, with 3 bases between them. The CDR3 protein is CASSSPKNIQYF. CDR3 sequence (DNA): TGTGCCAGCAGCTCCCCCAAAAACATTCAGTACTTC.

The chain has TRBV9 and TRBJ2-1; D is uncertain. In germline, CDR1 is SGDLS, CDR2 YYNGEE. This CDR3 has 13 amino acids. Trimming removed 4 bases from V and 9 bases from J, with 14 bases in between. This chain's CDR3 is CASSPSDPAEQFF. DNA for the CDR3: TGTGCCAGCAGCCCATCGGACCCAGCTGAGCAGTTCTTC.

This clonotype was observed at least ten times. CDR3 sequence (DNA): TGTGCCAGCAGCTCCCGGGCAGGGGGGTTTTCACCCCTCCACTTT. It codes for CASSSRAGGFSPLHF. The V call is TRBV7-8, the J call TRBJ1-6; 7 bases match TRBD1. This CDR3 region has 15 residues. CDR1 is SGHVS, CDR2 FQNEAQ, per germline. Trimming at V came to 4 bases and at J to 9 bases, leaving 9 bases not matched to a gene.

A word on this clonotype: A clone one base away is much larger, so this may be a read error. This chain connects TRBV7-6 to TRBJ2-7; the D is unclear. This CDR3 contains 16 residues. Germline CDR1 SGHVS, CDR2 FNYEAQ. V lost 5 bases and J lost 6, with 23 bases in between. In DNA, the CDR3 is TGTGCCAGCAGCCCCCGGTCAGCAATTTCTACTACCGAGCAGTACTTC. Translating gives CASSPRSAISTTEQYF.

Ten or more counts support this clonotype. The CDR3 region has the DNA TGTGCCAGCAGCTCCGCGGACAGGGGGATGGGGCTGTTTTTT. Its translation is CASSSADRGMGLFF. The gene calls are TRBV11-2 and TRBJ1-4; 10 positions agree with TRBD1. Trimming removed 4 bases from V and 14 bases from J; junction bases left unmatched: 10. Germline V gives CDR1 SGHAT, CDR2 FQNNGV. This CDR3 has 14 amino acids.

The rearrangement joins TRBV19 to TRBJ2-2; 7 nucleotides line up with TRBD1. V shed 1 base and J 6 bases; nucleotides not matched to a gene: 8. Germline V gives CDR1 LNHDA, CDR2 SQIVND (reference sequence). The CDR3 is 16 amino acids. Written as DNA, the CDR3 is TGTGCCAGTAGTATAGGTGACAGGGCAACCCCCGGGGAGCTGTTTTTT. This codes for CASSIGDRATPGELFF.

This clonotype was found a few times. The chain has TRBV12-3 or TRBV12-4 and TRBJ1-1; D is unresolved. CDR3 size: 13 residues. V lost 6 bases and J lost 1, with 9 bases in between. This chain's CDR3 is CASSPSANTEAFF. The DNA of the CDR3 is TGTGCCAGCAGCCCGAGTGCGAACACTGAAGCTTTCTTT.

This clonotype was detected many times. This chain links TRBV7-9 with TRBJ1-1; 9 nucleotides align to TRBD1. Germline trimming cut 4 bases from V and 6 bases from J; bases unmatched to any gene: 9. The germline CDR1 and CDR2 sequences are SEHNR and FQNEAQ (reference sequence). CDR3 length: 15 residues. This CDR3 reads CASSSSTGGRAEAFF. In DNA form, the CDR3 reads TGTGCCAGCAGCTCATCGACAGGGGGAAGGGCTGAAGCTTTCTTT.

This clonotype was observed many times. The rearrangement joins TRBV20-1 to TRBJ1-1; D gene unclear. V lost 3 bases, J lost 1 base, and 6 bases lay in between. Germline V CDR1 and CDR2: DFQATT, SNEGSKA (reference sequence). This CDR3 comprises 12 residues. This CDR3 reads CSASKENTEAFF. CDR3 nucleotides: TGCAGTGCTAGTAAAGAGAACACTGAAGCTTTCTTT.

Of note for this clonotype: This could be a read error, since a much larger clone is one nucleotide away. The V gene is TRBV28, the J gene TRBJ2-3, with D perhaps matching TRBD2 (5 bases). Germline CDR1 reads MDHEN; CDR2 reads SYDVKM. The V end was cut by 8 bases, the J end by 8 bases, with 14 bases between. CDR3 length equals 12 residues. The CDR3 DNA reads TGTGCCAGCGGGAGTCGGCATGCTACGCAGTATTTT. Translating gives CASGSRHATQYF.

This clonotype was counted many times. The rearrangement uses TRBV7-9 and TRBJ2-3; 7 nucleotides line up with TRBD1. The CDR3 spans 18 residues. Trimming removed 5 bases from V and 0 bases from J; junction bases left unmatched: 14. The germline V gene encodes CDR1 SEHNR and CDR2 FQNEAQ (reference sequence). The CDR3, as DNA: TGTGCCAGCAGCACAACAAGCACCGGGACAGCGAGCACAGATACGCAGTATTTT. Residues: CASSTTSTGTASTDTQYF.